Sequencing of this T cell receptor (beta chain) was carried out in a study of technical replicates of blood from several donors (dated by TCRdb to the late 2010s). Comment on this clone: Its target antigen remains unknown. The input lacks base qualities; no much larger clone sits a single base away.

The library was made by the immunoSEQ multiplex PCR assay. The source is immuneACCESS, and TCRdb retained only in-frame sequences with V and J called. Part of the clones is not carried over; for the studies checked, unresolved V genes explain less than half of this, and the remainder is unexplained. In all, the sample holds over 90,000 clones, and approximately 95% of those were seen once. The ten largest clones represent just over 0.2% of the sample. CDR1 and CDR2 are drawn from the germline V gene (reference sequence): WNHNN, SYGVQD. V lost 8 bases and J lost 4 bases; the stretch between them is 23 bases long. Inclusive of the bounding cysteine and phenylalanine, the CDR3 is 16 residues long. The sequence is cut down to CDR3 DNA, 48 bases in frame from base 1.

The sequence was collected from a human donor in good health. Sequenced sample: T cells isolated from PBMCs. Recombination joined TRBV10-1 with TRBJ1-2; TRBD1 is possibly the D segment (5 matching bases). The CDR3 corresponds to CASVLVYPQGSYGYTF. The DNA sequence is TGCGCCAGCGTCCTAGTTTACCCCCAGGGCTCCTATGGCTACACCTTC.